A single sample is the source of the 17 T cell receptor beta chains below, sequenced in a study of cytomegalovirus exposure and HLA in healthy donors. The PCR used 60 Vbeta and 13 Jbeta primers. Profiled with immunoSEQ multiplex PCR; TCRdb holds only in-frame clones, not every one. The sample carries roughly 100,000 clones, less than 80% recorded once. What was sequenced was PBMCs. The receptors here all came from a boy between 5 and 17 years old in good health and CMV-seropositive.

This clone occurred a few times. This chain links TRBV5-1 with TRBJ1-1, with D maybe TRBD1 (6 bases). The CDR3 sequence is 15 residues long. Germline V gene data show CDR1 as SGHRS and CDR2 as YFSETQ. Trimming stripped 5 bases from V and 1 base from J, with 15 bases between. CDR3 in amino acids: CASRTQGHQNTEAFF. The CDR3 DNA is TGCGCCAGCAGGACGCAGGGACACCAGAACACTGAAGCTTTCTTT. The complete variable domain, with remaining parts taken from reference TRBV5-1 and TRBJ1-1, reads KAGVTQTPRYLIKTRGQQVTLSCSPISGHRSVSWYQQTPGQGLQFLFEYFSETQRNKGNFPGRFSGRQFSNSRSEMNVSTLELGDSALYLCASRTQGHQNTEAFFGQGTRLTVV.

The rearrangement uses TRBV7-9 and TRBJ2-1, with 7 bases matching TRBD2. This CDR3 is 14 amino acids long. The V and J ends lost 4 bases and 5 bases, in that order; junction bases with no gene match: 5. Germline-derived CDR1 and CDR2 are SEHNR and FQNEAQ (reference sequence). The DNA for the CDR3 is TGTGCCAGCAGCTCAAAAACTAGCGACAATGAGCAGTTCTTC. Translation gives CASSSKTSDNEQFF.

This clone is a singleton in its sample. The V and J genes are TRBV6-1 and TRBJ2-5, with D possibly TRBD1 on 6 matching bases. CDR3 size: 12 residues. Germline V lookup: CDR1 MNHNS, CDR2 SASEGT. Trimming left V 7 bases short and J 3 bases short, with 9 bases between. The CDR3 bases are TGTGCCAGCACCCGGACAGAAGAGACCCAGTACTTC. Its protein product is CASTRTEETQYF.

The CDR3 DNA reads as TGTGCCAGCAGCTTGGTAGGGGAGGAAGAGACCCAGTACTTC. Translating it yields CASSLVGEEETQYF. V usage is TRBV7-9 and J usage is TRBJ2-5, with D perhaps TRBD2 (6 bases). Trimming stripped 3 bases from V and 3 bases from J, with 11 bases between. The CDR3 extends over 14 amino acids. Germline CDR1 SEHNR, CDR2 FQNEAQ (reference sequence).

This chain joins TRBV7-3 and TRBJ1-6; no firm D call. This CDR3 is 14 amino acids long. V was cut by 1 base and J by 9 bases, with 10 bases left in between. Looked up from germline, CDR1 is SGHTA and CDR2 is FQGTGA. The CDR3 DNA is TGTGCCAGCAGCTTAAACGGAGTAGGTTCACCCCTCCACTTT. This sequence encodes CASSLNGVGSPLHF.

This clone was counted once. The rearrangement uses TRBV2 and TRBJ2-5, with 9 bases fitting TRBD1. V was clipped by 6 bases and J by 4 bases; unmatched bases: 9. The CDR3 sequence is 15 residues long. Germline V CDR1 and CDR2: SNHLY, FYNNEI. The chain's CDR3 is CASRRQGGRGETQYF. The CDR3 region has the DNA TGTGCCAGCAGACGACAGGGGGGGAGAGGAGAGACCCAGTACTTC.

The gene calls are TRBV5-3 and TRBJ1-2, with D perhaps TRBD1 (5 bases). TRBV5-3 is an open reading frame whose function is uncertain. Trimming removed 7 bases at V and 6 bases at J, with 16 bases between. CDR3 length: 13 amino acids. The CDR3 loop is CARVTGGEDGYTF. CDR3 bases: TGTGCCAGAGTTACAGGCGGTGAGGATGGCTACACCTTC.

Points on this clone: One junction end disagrees with the germline gene, perhaps due to a read error. J is TRBJ1-2 and V is TRBV9; 12 positions match TRBD1. In germline, CDR1 is SGDLS, CDR2 YYNGEE. The CDR3 length is 16 residues. Here the CDR3 reads CASSVAGTGGVYGYPF. The CDR3 coding sequence is TGTGCCAGCAGCGTAGCGGGGACAGGGGGCGTTTATGGCTACCCCTTC.

Relative to its sample, this clone is medium-sized (0.01 to 0.1%). The chain recombines TRBV6-5 with TRBJ1-6; D is possibly TRBD1 (5 bases). V was clipped by 5 bases and J by 5 bases, with 10 bases between them. The CDR3 is 14 amino acids. Germline V gene sequence: CDR1 MNHEY, CDR2 SVGAGI. The CDR3 coding sequence is TGTGCCAGCAGTGACGACAGCGATAATTCACCCCTCCACTTT. This sequence encodes CASSDDSDNSPLHF.

This rearrangement joins TRBV4-3 to TRBJ2-1; 7 bases map to TRBD2. The junction had 2 bases not matched to a gene; V was cut back by 4 bases and J by 8 bases. Germline-derived CDR1 and CDR2 are LGHNA and YSLEER. The CDR3 spans 12 residues. The CDR3 loop is CASSPGGYEQFF. For the CDR3, the DNA is TGCGCCAGCAGCCCCGGGGGGTATGAGCAGTTCTTC.

Only one count was recorded for this clone. The chain is built from TRBV27 and TRBJ2-1; D not resolved. The CDR3 length is 13 residues. V lost 2 bases and J 9 bases, leaving 11 bases between the germline ends. Germline V gene lookup returns CDR1 MNHEY and CDR2 SMNVEV (reference sequence). The DNA of the CDR3 is TGTGCCAGCAGTTTAGGCAGGCATAGTGAGCAGTTCTTC. Translating it yields CASSLGRHSEQFF.

J is TRBJ2-3 and V is TRBV5-4, with 10 bases fitting TRBD2. Germline V gene sequence: CDR1 SGHNT, CDR2 YYREEE (reference sequence). Trimming at V came to 3 bases and at J to 0 bases, leaving 7 bases not matched to a gene. The CDR3 has 17 residues. CDR3 bases: TGTGCCAGCAGCTACCCTCAGCGGGGGGGAAGCACAGATACGCAGTATTTT. Translated, it gives CASSYPQRGGSTDTQYF.

This clone was picked up a small number of times. The V call is TRBV27, the J call TRBJ2-7; D is perhaps TRBD2 (6 bases). Germline lookup yields CDR1 MNHEY and CDR2 SMNVEV (reference sequence). V was trimmed by 3 bases and J by 2 bases, leaving 8 bases between them. CDR3 size: 13 residues. CDR3 bases: TGTGCCAGCAGTTTGCGGGGTGCCTACGAGCAGTACTTC. As protein: CASSLRGAYEQYF.

The CDR3 here is CASSILAGAGNEQFF. The CDR3 nucleotides are TGTGCCAGTAGTATCCTAGCGGGAGCGGGAAATGAGCAGTTCTTC. The chain has TRBV19 and TRBJ2-1, with 10 nucleotides matching TRBD2. Germline V CDR1 and CDR2: LNHDA, SQIVND (reference sequence). The V gene end was trimmed by 3 bases and the J gene end by 7 bases; junction bases not matched to a gene: 6. CDR3 length equals 15 residues.

The chain links TRBV28 to TRBJ1-5; D not resolved. The CDR3 runs to 16 residues. The germline V and J ends were trimmed by 3 bases and 2 bases, with 14 bases remaining between them. Germline V gene data show CDR1 as MDHEN and CDR2 as SYDVKM. The CDR3 loop is CASSFPPTDGNQPQHF. In DNA, the CDR3 is TGTGCCAGCAGTTTTCCTCCGACTGATGGCAATCAGCCCCAGCATTTT.

CDR3 region: CASSIGRGGTRKTQYF. CDR3 coding DNA: TGTGCCAGCAGCATAGGTAGAGGGGGCACTCGAAAGACCCAGTACTTC. The chain employs TRBV5-4 and TRBJ2-5, with 7 bases matching TRBD1. The CDR3 spans 16 residues. CDR1 and CDR2 from the germline V gene are SGHNT and YYREEE (reference sequence). Trimming cost V 4 bases and J 6 bases; bases outside gene matches: 15.

V gene TRBV7-2 combines with J gene TRBJ2-7, with a weak D call TRBD2 (6 bases). This CDR3 spans 16 amino acids. Germline CDR1 SGHTA, CDR2 FQGNSA. Trimming removed 1 base from V and 0 bases from J, with 13 bases in between. The CDR3: CASSLDPGENSYEQYF. CDR3 in DNA: TGTGCCAGCAGCTTAGATCCGGGGGAGAACTCCTACGAGCAGTACTTC. Looking up the rest from reference TRBV7-2 and TRBJ2-7 gives the full variable domain: GAGVSQSPSNKVTEKGKDVELRCDPISGHTALYWYRQSLGQGLEFLIYFQGNSAPDKSGLPSDRFSAERTGGSVSTLTIQRTQQEDSAVYLCASSLDPGENSYEQYFGPGTRLTVT.